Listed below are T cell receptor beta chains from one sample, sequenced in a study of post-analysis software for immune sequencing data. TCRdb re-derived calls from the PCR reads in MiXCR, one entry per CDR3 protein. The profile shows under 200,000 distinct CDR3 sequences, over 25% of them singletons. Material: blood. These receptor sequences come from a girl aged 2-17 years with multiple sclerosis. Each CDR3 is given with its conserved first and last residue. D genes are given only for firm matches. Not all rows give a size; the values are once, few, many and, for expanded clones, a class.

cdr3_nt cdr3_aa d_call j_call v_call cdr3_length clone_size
TGCAGCGGTGACAGGGGGTCGTATGGCTACACCTTC CSGDRGSYGYTF TRBD1 TRBJ1-2 TRBV29-1 12 -
TGTGCCACCAGCAGAGATCTTGGGTTAGCGGGAGAGACGGGCACAGATACGCAGTATTTT CATSRDLGLAGETGTDTQYF TRBD2 TRBJ2-3 TRBV15 20 -
TGCAGTGCTAGAGATCCTAGACAGGGGAACGAGCAGTACTTC CSARDPRQGNEQYF TRBD1 TRBJ2-7 TRBV20-1 14 many
TGCAGTGCCCGCTTCGGACAGACCCCTGGGGAGCAGTACTTC CSARFGQTPGEQYF - TRBJ2-7 TRBV20-1 14 -
TGCAGCGTCCATCTTTTGGGACTAGCGGGGCTCCATGAGCAGTTCTTC CSVHLLGLAGLHEQFF TRBD2 TRBJ2-1 TRBV29-1 16 many
TGTGCCAGCAGTTTCAGGGACGCAGAAAAACTGTTTTTT CASSFRDAEKLFF - TRBJ1-4 TRBV27 13 -
TGCAGCGCGATCCAGGGTACGATCTCTTACGAGCAGTACTTC CSAIQGTISYEQYF - TRBJ2-7 TRBV29-1 14 many
TGTGCCAGCAGGACGAAGGGGGCAACTAATGAAAAACTGTTTTTT CASRTKGATNEKLFF - TRBJ1-4 TRBV6-2/TRBV6-3 15 -
TGTGCCAGCAGCTCCCCCCGGGACAGGGTGAGATATAATTCACCCCTCCACTTT CASSSPRDRVRYNSPLHF TRBD1 TRBJ1-6 TRBV7-9 18 few
TGTGCCAGCAGGTCCCGGGACAACTCTGGGGCCAACGTCCTGACTTTC CASRSRDNSGANVLTF - TRBJ2-6 TRBV6-5 16 -
TGCGCCAGCAGCTTTGGACAGGACACAGATACGCAGTATTTT CASSFGQDTDTQYF TRBD1 TRBJ2-3 TRBV5-1 14 -
TGTGCCAGCGGACTATTCTCCAATGGCTACACCTTC CASGLFSNGYTF - TRBJ1-2 TRBV28 12 many
TGTGCCAGCAGCTTTCGACAGCACTCCTACAATGAGCAGTTCTTC CASSFRQHSYNEQFF - TRBJ2-1 TRBV11-2 15 many
TGTGCCTGGGACCTGGGAGGGGACACTGAAGCTTTCTTT CAWDLGGDTEAFF - TRBJ1-1 TRBV30 13 -
TGCGCCAGCAGGAAGTCAAAGGATTCACCCCTCCACTTT CASRKSKDSPLHF - TRBJ1-6 TRBV5-1 13 -
TGCAGTGCTAGCCAGGGAATGGGTGGCTACACCTTC CSASQGMGGYTF - TRBJ1-2 TRBV20-1 12 many
TGCGCCAGCAGCCAATCTACAGGGGGGGACACCGGGGAGCTGTTTTTT CASSQSTGGDTGELFF - TRBJ2-2 TRBV4-1 16 few
TGCAGTGCTTCACCGGGACAGGGGTATAATCAGCCCCAGCATTTT CSASPGQGYNQPQHF TRBD1 TRBJ1-5 TRBV20-1 15 -
TGCAGCGTTACGGACAGCTCTAACTATGGCTACACCTTC CSVTDSSNYGYTF - TRBJ1-2 TRBV29-1 13 -
TGTGCCAGCACCTTACGGGCTGAAGCTTTCTTT CASTLRAEAFF - TRBJ1-1 TRBV27 11 -
TGTGCCAGCAGCTCCCGGACTAGCGGACTAGCTACCAATGAGCAGTTCTTC CASSSRTSGLATNEQFF TRBD2 TRBJ2-1 TRBV7-9 17 many
TGTGCCAGCAGGTCGGCCGGGGGGGACAATCAGCCCCAGCATTTT CASRSAGGDNQPQHF - TRBJ1-5 TRBV28 15 -
TGCGCCAGCAGCTTGTCGCCGCACGGGACTTTAGATCGGCACACTGAAGCTTTCTTT CASSLSPHGTLDRHTEAFF - TRBJ1-1 TRBV5-1 19 few
TGTGCCTGGAGCAGGGGGAACTATGGCTACACCTTC CAWSRGNYGYTF TRBD1 TRBJ1-2 TRBV30 12 few
TGTGCCAGCCGAACAGGGGTTGCTGGGGCCAACGTCCTGACTTTC CASRTGVAGANVLTF TRBD1 TRBJ2-6 TRBV7-9 15 many
TGTGCCAGCAGTGAAGAGGTAACGAGAGCCAATACGCAGTATTTT CASSEEVTRANTQYF - TRBJ2-3 TRBV6-1 15 many
TGCAGTGCCCCGCGAACCTACAATGAGCAGTTCTTC CSAPRTYNEQFF - TRBJ2-1 TRBV20-1 12 many
TGCAGTGCGCTGGTGGGGTACAATGAGCAGTTCTTC CSALVGYNEQFF - TRBJ2-1 TRBV20-1 12 -
TGTGCCAGCAGCCCGACTAGCGGGGGGCGGGAGACCCAGTACTTC CASSPTSGGRETQYF TRBD2 TRBJ2-5 TRBV7-3 15 many
TGTGCCAGCAGTCTGAACAAGAACTACGAGCAGTACTTC CASSLNKNYEQYF - TRBJ2-7 TRBV6-1 13 once
TGCGCCAGCAGCCAAGTTGAAAATGGACTAGCGGAGTTCAATGAGCAGTACTTC CASSQVENGLAEFNEQYF TRBD2 TRBJ2-5 TRBV4-1 18 few
TGCGCCAGCAGCTTGCAGGGGGCTAACTATGGCTACACCTTC CASSLQGANYGYTF TRBD1 TRBJ1-2 TRBV12-3/TRBV12-4 14 many
TGTGCCAGCAGCCAAGAATCCCGACAGGGCCCCTATGGCTACACCTTC CASSQESRQGPYGYTF TRBD1 TRBJ1-2 TRBV6-1 16 many
TGTGCCAGCAGCGAAAGGGGGACAGGGAGGAACTATGGCTACACCTTC CASSERGTGRNYGYTF TRBD1 TRBJ1-2 TRBV7-3 16 few
TGTGCCAGCAGCTTAGAGTCAGGGTCAACGGGCTACACCTTC CASSLESGSTGYTF - TRBJ1-2 TRBV7-9 14 -
TGTGCCTCTAGAGGCAGGAGCTCCTATAATTCACCCCTCCACTTT CASRGRSSYNSPLHF - TRBJ1-6 TRBV6-5 15 many
TGCAGTGCTAGAGATATTGACAGGAGGAACGAGCAGTACTTC CSARDIDRRNEQYF - TRBJ2-7 TRBV20-1 14 -
TGCGCCAGCAGCTTCCGGTTCACCCTTGGGGGGGCCAACGTCCTGACTTTC CASSFRFTLGGANVLTF - TRBJ2-6 TRBV5-1 17 many
TGCAGTGCTAGGCAGGGTAACTATGGCTACACCTTC CSARQGNYGYTF - TRBJ1-2 TRBV20-1 12 -
TGTGCCAGCAGTAGAGGGGTCGAGCAGTACTTC CASSRGVEQYF - TRBJ2-7 TRBV2 11 many
TGCGCCAGCAGCCAGACCTCTAGCGGGGGGAGCTACGAGCAGTACTTC CASSQTSSGGSYEQYF TRBD2 TRBJ2-7 TRBV4-1 16 few
TGCAGTGCTAGGCGTCAGGGGGTAGCCAAAAACATTCAGTACTTC CSARRQGVAKNIQYF TRBD1 TRBJ2-4 TRBV20-1 15 many
TGCGCCAGCAGCTTTGGAGGGGTCACCGGGGAGCTGTTTTTT CASSFGGVTGELFF - TRBJ2-2 TRBV5-1 14 few
TGTGCCAGCAGCCACAACTACAAGCAGTACTTC CASSHNYKQYF - TRBJ2-7 TRBV6-5 11 few
TGTGCCAGCAGTTTGGCGGGGCCCTCCTACAATGAGCAGTTCTTC CASSLAGPSYNEQFF - TRBJ2-1 TRBV28 15 -
TGCAGCGGGTCCGGACTAGCGGGGGGGATACGCTACAATGAGCAGTTCTTC CSGSGLAGGIRYNEQFF TRBD2 TRBJ2-1 TRBV29-1 17 many
TGTGCCAGCAGCTCGGGACGGACCGGGGAGCTGTTTTTT CASSSGRTGELFF - TRBJ2-2 TRBV5-6 13 few
TGTGCCAGCAGTGAATTAACTAGCGGTCCCAAGACCCAGTACTTC CASSELTSGPKTQYF TRBD2 TRBJ2-5 TRBV2 15 many